The 27 T cell receptor beta chains presented below share a single source sample, sequenced in a study of T cell repertoires in cytomegalovirus infection. One entry per CDR3 protein, called by TCRdb with MiXCR from the reads. The sample has some 800,000 distinct CDR3 sequences, roughly 28% seen once. Antigen specificity for these receptors is unknown. Here the sequenced sample was cultured CD8+ T cells from PBMCs, taken from culture after CMV antigen stimulation. The receptors come from a human donor in good health (CMV status not recorded). Some clones in this sample may be carry-over from other donors' samples.

This clonotype has just a few counts. This sequence joins TRBV6-2 or TRBV6-3 and TRBJ2-7; weak D call: TRBD1 (5 bases). The CDR3 consists of 13 residues. The V end lost 5 bases, the J end lost 4 bases, and 12 bases lay between the germline ends. Germline values: CDR1 MNHEY, CDR2 SVGEGT. The chain's CDR3 is CASSPHQGYEQYV. CDR3 bases: TGTGCCAGCAGTCCGCATCAGGGATACGAGCAGTACGTC.

The CDR3 region is CASNLQIGERETQYF. CDR3 DNA sequence: TGCGCCAGCAACTTACAGATCGGGGAGAGAGAGACCCAGTACTTC. The rearrangement uses TRBV4-3 and TRBJ2-5; TRBD2 might be the D (5 bases). There are 15 residues in the CDR3. From germline, CDR1 is LGHNA and CDR2 YSLEER. V lost 7 bases to trimming and J lost 4 bases, with 19 bases between them.

This clonotype was seen at least ten times. The chain joins TRBV7-9 to TRBJ2-7; TRBD1 matches 7 bases. From germline, CDR1 is SEHNR and CDR2 FQNEAQ (reference sequence). The CDR3 is 13 amino acids. The V and J ends lost 1 base and 5 bases, in that order; junction bases with no gene match: 2. The DNA for the CDR3 is TGTGCCAGCAGCTTAGAACAGGGGCACGAGCAGTACTTC. Translation gives CASSLEQGHEQYF.

V usage is TRBV20-1 and J usage is TRBJ2-7, with 15 bases fitting TRBD2. The CDR3 covers 14 residues. Germline V gene data show CDR1 as DFQATT and CDR2 as SNEGSKA (reference sequence). Trimming cost V 5 bases and J 2 bases; bases outside gene matches: 1. The CDR3 is CSARTSGGAYEQYV. The DNA of the CDR3 is TGCAGTGCTCGGACTAGCGGGGGGGCCTACGAGCAGTACGTC.

This clonotype showed up just a few times. This rearrangement joins TRBV20-1 to TRBJ1-1, with D possibly matching TRBD1 (6 bases). The germline CDR1 and CDR2 sequences are DFQATT and SNEGSKA (reference sequence). V was shortened by 7 bases and J by 2 bases, with 14 bases between the two germline ends. The CDR3 is 13 amino acids. Written as DNA, the CDR3 is TGCAGTGGGCGGGGGCGGGTCAACACTGAAGCTTTCTTT. It translates to CSGRGRVNTEAFF.

This clonotype showed up just a few times. This rearrangement joins TRBV20-1 to TRBJ2-1, with D perhaps matching TRBD2 (5 bases). V dropped 0 bases and J dropped 2 bases, with 17 bases sitting between them. This CDR3 region has 17 residues. Per germline, CDR1 DFQATT and CDR2 SNEGSKA (reference sequence). The CDR3 spells CSARDPEATYPYNEQFF. The CDR3 nucleotides read TGCAGTGCTAGAGATCCGGAGGCGACTTACCCCTACAATGAGCAGTTCTTC.

A word on this clonotype: At one boundary the junction diverges from the germline segment, which might be a read error. CDR3 coding DNA: TGTGCCAGCAGTGATGGGCGCAAATTTGGCCCCTACAATGAGCGGTTCTTC. Its protein product is CASSDGRKFGPYNERFF. J is TRBJ2-1 and V is TRBV2; unclear D gene. The length of the CDR3 is 17 residues. Germline-derived CDR1 and CDR2 are SNHLY and FYNNEI.

The chain joins TRBV19 to TRBJ1-5; D possibly corresponds to TRBD1 (6 bases). CDR3 length: 15 residues. Germline V gives CDR1 LNHDA, CDR2 SQIVND (reference sequence). V was trimmed by 2 bases and J by 5 bases, leaving 13 bases between them. CDR3: CASSISRGIYQPQHF. The CDR3 DNA follows: TGTGCCAGTAGTATAAGCAGGGGCATCTATCAGCCCCAGCATTTT. Full variable domain (outside the CDR3, taken from reference TRBV19 and TRBJ1-5): DGGITQSPKYLFRKEGQNVTLSCEQNLNHDAMYWYRQDPGQGLRLIYYSQIVNDFQKGDIAEGYSVSREKKESFPLTVTSAQKNPTAFYLCASSISRGIYQPQHFGDGTRLSIL.

In this sample, this clonotype turned up a few times. The chain combines TRBV11-2 with TRBJ2-6; D might be TRBD1 (6 bases). The CDR3 is 19 amino acids. The V gene's germline CDR1 is SGHAT and CDR2 FQNNGV. With 0 bases removed from V and 5 bases from J, the gap between germline ends came to 20 bases. CDR3 DNA sequence: TGTGCCAGCAGCTTAGATGTTACTCGGTACAGGGCTCGGGCCAACGTCCTGACTTTC. It is translated as CASSLDVTRYRARANVLTF.

The rearrangement links TRBV29-1 to TRBJ2-3, with 7 bases matching TRBD1. The trim removed 0 bases at V and 0 bases at J, leaving 6 bases unmatched. The V gene's germline CDR1 is SQVTM and CDR2 ANQGSEA. CDR3 length: 16 residues. CDR3 bases: TGCAGCGTTGAAGATCGGACAGGATTTAGCACAGATACGCAGTATTTT. Translated, it gives CSVEDRTGFSTDTQYF.

The chain has TRBV13 and TRBJ2-2; tentative D call: TRBD2 (6 bases). CDR1 is PRHDT, CDR2 FYEKMQ, per germline (reference sequence). This CDR3 is built from 17 residues. Trimming took 4 bases from V and 1 from J, leaving 16 bases between them. The DNA for the CDR3 is TGTGCCAGCAGCTCCCTTGGCGGGGAGAAGAACACCGGGGAGCTGTTTTTT. Translated: CASSSLGGEKNTGELFF.

The V and J genes are TRBV27 and TRBJ1-1; the D is unclear. Germline V gene data show CDR1 as MNHEY and CDR2 as SMNVEV (reference sequence). V was shortened by 4 bases and J by 1 base, with 10 bases between the two germline ends. The CDR3 loop spans 14 amino acids. CDR3 DNA: TGTGCCAGCAGTTCTGGACTGGGGAACACTGAAGCTTTCTTT. Its protein is CASSSGLGNTEAFF.

This clonotype was counted only a few times. J is TRBJ1-1 and V is TRBV2, with D perhaps matching TRBD1 (5 bases). V gave up 2 bases and J gave up 1 base, with 11 bases separating them. Germline values: CDR1 SNHLY, CDR2 FYNNEI. There are 15 residues in the CDR3. This chain's CDR3 is CASSEFRGTNTEAFF. The CDR3 coding sequence is TGTGCCAGCAGTGAATTCCGAGGGACGAACACTGAAGCTTTCTTT.

Notes on this clonotype: Its ends do not fully match the called genes, so a read error is possible. CDR3 DNA sequence: TGTGCCAGCACTTTAGCGGGGGGGGATACGCAGTATTTT. Its translation: CASTLAGGDTQYF. The V call is TRBV27, the J call TRBJ2-3, with 11 bases lining up with TRBD2. This CDR3 contains 13 residues. Germline assignment: CDR1 MNHEY and CDR2 SMNVEV (reference sequence).

This sequence joins TRBV20-1 and TRBJ2-6; the D is unclear. Looked up from germline, CDR1 is DFQATT and CDR2 is SNEGSKA (reference sequence). V shed 2 bases and J shed 0 bases, with 14 bases lying between them. The CDR3 has 17 residues. The CDR3 nucleotides are TGCAGTGCTAGACCGGACGTCATCAGCTCTGGGGCCAACGTCCTGACTTTC. This codes for CSARPDVISSGANVLTF.

This clonotype was recorded many times. The rearrangement links TRBV24-1 to TRBJ2-5, with 11 positions matching TRBD2. CDR3 length equals 19 residues. CDR1 and CDR2 (germline): KGHDR, SFDVKD. Trimming removed 4 bases from V and 2 bases from J; junction bases left unmatched: 14. CDR3 nucleotide sequence: TGTGCCACCAGTGACCTACTAGCGGGGGATCGCCGGTGGCAAGAGACCCAGTACTTC. Translation gives CATSDLLAGDRRWQETQYF.

The CDR3 DNA reads TGTGCCAGTAGTCCGCCAGACAAATGGGAACTGTTTTTT. It encodes CASSPPDKWELFF. The chain couples TRBV19 to TRBJ1-4; the D is unclear. V gave up 5 bases and J gave up 12 bases, with 16 bases separating them. Germline lookup yields CDR1 LNHDA and CDR2 SQIVND (reference sequence). This CDR3 spans 13 amino acids. Together with reference TRBV19 and TRBJ1-4, the CDR3 gives the full variable domain: DGGITQSPKYLFRKEGQNVTLSCEQNLNHDAMYWYRQDPGQGLRLIYYSQIVNDFQKGDIAEGYSVSREKKESFPLTVTSAQKNPTAFYLCASSPPDKWELFFGSGTQLSVL.

The gene calls are TRBV24-1 and TRBJ1-2; D is perhaps TRBD1 (6 bases). The CDR3 has 13 amino acids. V shed 2 bases and J shed 4 bases, with 7 bases lying between them. Germline lookup yields CDR1 KGHDR and CDR2 SFDVKD. The CDR3 loop reads CATSDSGAYGYTF. The CDR3, as DNA: TGTGCCACCAGTGATTCAGGGGCCTATGGCTACACCTTC.

CDR3 region: CASSAGLSPGYEQYF. The CDR3 nucleotides are TGTGCCAGCAGCGCGGGACTCTCTCCTGGCTACGAGCAGTACTTC. The chain joins TRBV7-6 to TRBJ2-7; D might be TRBD2 (6 bases). Deletions cut 5 bases from V and 3 bases from J, with 17 bases between. This CDR3 spans 15 amino acids. CDR1 is SGHVS and CDR2 is FNYEAQ in the germline V gene.

This clonotype has a handful of counts. The chain links TRBV27 to TRBJ2-2, with D tentatively TRBD2 (6 bases). The CDR3 is 16 residues long. V shed 5 bases and J shed 0 bases, with 13 bases lying between them. Germline V gives CDR1 MNHEY, CDR2 SMNVEV (reference sequence). The CDR3 DNA follows: TGTGCCAGCAGTCCCCCCGGGGGATCGAACACCGGGGAGCTGTTTTTT. It encodes CASSPPGGSNTGELFF.

V is TRBV12-3 or TRBV12-4 and J is TRBJ2-5; D uncertain. V shed 6 bases and J shed 1 base, with 12 bases lying between them. This CDR3 has 14 residues. CDR3 sequence reads: CASSPTESQETQYF. In DNA, the CDR3 is TGTGCCAGCAGCCCAACCGAGTCCCAAGAGACCCAGTACTTC.

This clonotype was observed a handful of times. This rearrangement joins TRBV6-1 to TRBJ1-6, with D possibly matching TRBD1 (6 bases). Germline V gives CDR1 MNHNS, CDR2 SASEGT. Between the trimmed V and J ends, which lost 5 bases and 10 bases, there was a span of 15 bases. This CDR3 contains 14 residues. The CDR3 reads CASSQGHLGSPLHF. CDR3 coding DNA: TGTGCCAGCAGTCAGGGACACCTTGGCTCACCCCTCCACTTT.

The CDR3, as DNA: TGTGCCAGCACAGCTAGCGGGGCATATACGCAGTATTTT. Protein sequence: CASTASGAYTQYF. The chain carries TRBV27 and TRBJ2-3, with TRBD2 matching 9 bases. The CDR3 is made up of 13 amino acids. Germline CDR1 reads MNHEY; CDR2 reads SMNVEV (reference sequence). J gave up 7 bases and V 7 bases, and 6 bases lay outside the gene matches.

The table lists this clonotype with a few counts. The chain links TRBV27 to TRBJ2-2, with D perhaps matching TRBD2 (6 bases). Trimming left V 3 bases short and J 6 bases short, with 11 bases between. Germline-derived CDR1 and CDR2 are MNHEY and SMNVEV (reference sequence). CDR3 length: 14 amino acids. CDR3 nucleotides: TGTGCCAGCAGTTTGGGGGGTGGGCCCGGGGAGCTGTTTTTT. Its protein is CASSLGGGPGELFF.

This clonotype showed up just a few times. This chain links TRBV6-6 with TRBJ1-1; TRBD1 aligns across 8 bases. The CDR3 has 15 residues. The germline CDR1 and CDR2 sequences are MNHNY and SVGAGI (reference sequence). V was pared by 7 bases and J by 7 bases, with 14 bases of the junction left unmatched. CDR3 region: CASKLVAGGAGEAFF. The CDR3 bases are TGTGCCAGCAAGTTAGTCGCAGGGGGCGCGGGTGAAGCTTTCTTT.

This clonotype was found a few times. This chain uses TRBV6-5 with TRBJ1-2, with TRBD1 identical over 9 bases. This CDR3 is 14 amino acids long. V gave up 3 bases and J gave up 8 bases; unmatched junction bases: 7. Germline loops: CDR1 MNHEY, CDR2 SVGAGI. CDR3 in amino acids: CASSYQTTGGGYTF. The CDR3 region has the DNA TGTGCCAGCAGTTATCAGACAACAGGGGGCGGCTACACCTTC.

On this clonotype: An end of the junction does not agree with germline; a read error may underlie this. The chain recombines TRBV7-7 with TRBJ2-3; no firm D call. CDR3 length: 13 residues. Germline V gives CDR1 SSHAT, CDR2 FNYEAQ (reference sequence). CDR3: CASSLDLGDTQYF. DNA for the CDR3: TGTGCTAGCAGCTTAGACCTGGGAGATACGCAGTATTTT.